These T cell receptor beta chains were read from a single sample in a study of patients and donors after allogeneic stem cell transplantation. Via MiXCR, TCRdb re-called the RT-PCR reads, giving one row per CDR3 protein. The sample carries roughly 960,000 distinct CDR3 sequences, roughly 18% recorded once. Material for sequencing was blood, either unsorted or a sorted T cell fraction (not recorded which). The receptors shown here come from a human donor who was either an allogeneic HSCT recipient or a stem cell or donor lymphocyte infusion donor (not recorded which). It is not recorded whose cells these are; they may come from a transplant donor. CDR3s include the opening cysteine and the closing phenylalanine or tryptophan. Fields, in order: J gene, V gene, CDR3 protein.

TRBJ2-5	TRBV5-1	CASSLGPGGETQYF
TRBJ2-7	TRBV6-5	CASSGGLGQYF
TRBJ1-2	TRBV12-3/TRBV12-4	CASSFKYYGYTF
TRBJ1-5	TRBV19	CASSIGRYSNQPQHF
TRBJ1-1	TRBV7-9	CASSLRTDNTEAFF
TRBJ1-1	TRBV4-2	CASSQAGGTWTEAFF
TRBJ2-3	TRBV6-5	CASSYPPQGRSTDTQYF
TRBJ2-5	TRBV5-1	CASFETGPQETQYF
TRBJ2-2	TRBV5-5	CASSLGDWTGELFF
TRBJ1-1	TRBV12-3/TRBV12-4	CASNTPPGQGGTEAFF
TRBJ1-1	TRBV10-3	CAISGSGKGTEAFF
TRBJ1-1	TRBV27	CASSFSGMNTEAFF
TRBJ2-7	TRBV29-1	CSVIFQISYEQYF
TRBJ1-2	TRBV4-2	CASSQGRGVNYGYTF
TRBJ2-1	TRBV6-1	CASIGRGRSYNEQFF
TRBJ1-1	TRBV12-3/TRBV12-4	CASSPWGGMDTEAFF
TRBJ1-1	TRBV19	CASSIGAANTEAFF
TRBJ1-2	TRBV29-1	CSVGPAGSTYGYTF
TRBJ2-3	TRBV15	CATSTLLAGGLSDTQYF
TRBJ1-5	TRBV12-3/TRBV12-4	CASSLGKTQHF
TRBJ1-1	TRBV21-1	CASSKKGQGGTEAFF
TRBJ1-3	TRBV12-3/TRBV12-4	CAKSRVGNTIYF
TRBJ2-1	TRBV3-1	CASSPGVAHNEQFF
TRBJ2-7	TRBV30	CAWSVVPASEQYF
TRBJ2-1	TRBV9	CASSVSRGGNEQFF
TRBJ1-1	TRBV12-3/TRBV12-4	CASSRWPNTEAFF
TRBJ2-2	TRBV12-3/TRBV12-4	CASKRTDSNTGELFF
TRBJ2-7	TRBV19	CASSMGGRDEQYF
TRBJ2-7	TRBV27	CASSPTRMGNEQYF
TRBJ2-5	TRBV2	CASSRASGGEETQYF
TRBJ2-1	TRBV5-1	CASSSPSRGAWYEQFF
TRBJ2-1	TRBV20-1	CSADPRLSDYNEQFF
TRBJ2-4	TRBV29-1	CSVRGSSKNIQYF
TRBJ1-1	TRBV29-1	CSIPEGEAFF
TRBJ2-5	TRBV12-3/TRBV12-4	CASSFAGLVGETQYF
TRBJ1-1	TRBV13	CASSLMGRSDTEAFF
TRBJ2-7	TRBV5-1	CASSPNEQGAKRIYEQYF
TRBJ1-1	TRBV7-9	CASTWVRTEAEAFF
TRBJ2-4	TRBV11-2	CASSLDGRAWNIQYF
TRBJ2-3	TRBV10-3	CAISEQITRALPYTDTQYF
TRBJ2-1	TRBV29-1	CSNLAGDYNEQFF
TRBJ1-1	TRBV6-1	CASDIQGSMNTEAFF
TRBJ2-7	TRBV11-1	CASSFQEFGNYEQYF
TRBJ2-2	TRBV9	CDSSVDGVNTGELFF
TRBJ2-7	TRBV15	CATSRDYRPYEQYF
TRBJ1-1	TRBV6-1	CALRLGRDTEAFF
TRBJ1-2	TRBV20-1	CSAEEDPNYGYTF
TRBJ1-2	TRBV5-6	CASSLEARLTIGYTF
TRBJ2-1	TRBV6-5	CASSYGGSSYNEQFF
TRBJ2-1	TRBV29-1	CSVEDAGGGEQFF
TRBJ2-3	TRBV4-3	CASSQDSGGAVSNTQYF
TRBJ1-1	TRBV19	CASSITGINTEAFF
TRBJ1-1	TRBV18	CASSLPGGELNTEAFF
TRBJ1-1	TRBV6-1	CASRRASGRLNTEAFF